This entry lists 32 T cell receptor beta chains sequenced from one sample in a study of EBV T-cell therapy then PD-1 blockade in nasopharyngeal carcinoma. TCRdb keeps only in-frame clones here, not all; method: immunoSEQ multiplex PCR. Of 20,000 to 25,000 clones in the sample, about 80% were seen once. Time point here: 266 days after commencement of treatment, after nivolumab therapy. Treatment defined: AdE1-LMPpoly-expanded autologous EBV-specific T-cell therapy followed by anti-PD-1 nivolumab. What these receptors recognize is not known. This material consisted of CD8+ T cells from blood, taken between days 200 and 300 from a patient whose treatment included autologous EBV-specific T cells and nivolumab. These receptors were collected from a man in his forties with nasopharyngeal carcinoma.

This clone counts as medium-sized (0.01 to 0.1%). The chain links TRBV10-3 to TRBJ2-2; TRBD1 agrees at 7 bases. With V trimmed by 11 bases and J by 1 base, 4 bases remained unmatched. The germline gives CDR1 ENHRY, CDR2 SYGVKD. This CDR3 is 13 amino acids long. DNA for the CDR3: TGTGCCTCCGGGACAGAGAACACCGGGGAGCTGTTTTTT. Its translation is CASGTENTGELFF.

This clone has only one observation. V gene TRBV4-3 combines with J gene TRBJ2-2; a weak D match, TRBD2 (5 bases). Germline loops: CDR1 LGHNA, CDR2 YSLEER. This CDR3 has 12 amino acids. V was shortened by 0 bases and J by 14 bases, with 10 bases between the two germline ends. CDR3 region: CASSQDRERLFF. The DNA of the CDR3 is TGCGCCAGCAGCCAAGATAGGGAGAGACTGTTTTTT.

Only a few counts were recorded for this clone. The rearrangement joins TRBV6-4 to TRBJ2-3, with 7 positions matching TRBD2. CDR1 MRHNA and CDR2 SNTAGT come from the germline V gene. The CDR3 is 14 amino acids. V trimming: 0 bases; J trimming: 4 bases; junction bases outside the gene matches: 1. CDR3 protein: CASSDSSGADTQYF. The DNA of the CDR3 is TGTGCCAGCAGTGACTCAAGCGGGGCAGATACGCAGTATTTT.

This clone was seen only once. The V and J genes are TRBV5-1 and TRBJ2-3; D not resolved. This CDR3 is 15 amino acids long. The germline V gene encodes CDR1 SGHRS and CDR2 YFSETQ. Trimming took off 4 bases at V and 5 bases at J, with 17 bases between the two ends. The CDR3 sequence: CASSQGRQEKDTQYF. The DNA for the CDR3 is TGCGCCAGCAGCCAAGGCCGGCAAGAAAAAGATACGCAGTATTTT.

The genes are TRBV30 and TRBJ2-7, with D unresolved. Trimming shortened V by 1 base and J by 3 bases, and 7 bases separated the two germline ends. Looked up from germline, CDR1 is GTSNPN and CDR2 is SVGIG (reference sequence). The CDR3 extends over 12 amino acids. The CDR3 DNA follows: TGTGCCTGGAGTGAAGTGGACTACGAGCAGTACTTC. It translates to CAWSEVDYEQYF.

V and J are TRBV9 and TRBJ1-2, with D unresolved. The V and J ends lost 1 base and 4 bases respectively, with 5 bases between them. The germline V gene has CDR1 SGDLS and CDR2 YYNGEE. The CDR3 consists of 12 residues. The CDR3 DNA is TGTGCCAGCAGCGTAAGACCCTATGGCTACACCTTC. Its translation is CASSVRPYGYTF. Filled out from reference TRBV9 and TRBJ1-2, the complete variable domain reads DSGVTQTPKHLITATGQRVTLRCSPRSGDLSVYWYQQSLDQGLQFLIQYYNGEERAKGNILERFSAQQFPDLHSELNLSSLELGDSALYFCASSVRPYGYTFGSGTRLTVV.

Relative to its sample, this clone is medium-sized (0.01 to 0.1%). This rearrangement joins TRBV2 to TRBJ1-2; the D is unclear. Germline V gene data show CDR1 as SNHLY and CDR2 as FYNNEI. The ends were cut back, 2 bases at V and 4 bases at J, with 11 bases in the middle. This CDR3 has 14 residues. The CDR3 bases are TGTGCCAGCAGTGAAAGGACGGACGTCTATGGCTACACCTTC. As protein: CASSERTDVYGYTF.

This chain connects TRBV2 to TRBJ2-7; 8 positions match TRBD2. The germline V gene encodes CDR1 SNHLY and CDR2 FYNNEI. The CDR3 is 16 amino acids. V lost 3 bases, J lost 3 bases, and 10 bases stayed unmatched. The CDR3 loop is CASSDGARGVYYEQYF. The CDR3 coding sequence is TGTGCCAGCAGTGATGGGGCGCGGGGGGTCTACTACGAGCAGTACTTC.

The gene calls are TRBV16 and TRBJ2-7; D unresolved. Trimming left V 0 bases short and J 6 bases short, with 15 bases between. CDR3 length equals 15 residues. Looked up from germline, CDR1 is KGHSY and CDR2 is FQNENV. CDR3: CASSQSPRHPFEQYF. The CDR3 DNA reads TGTGCCAGCAGCCAATCTCCGCGACACCCCTTCGAGCAGTACTTC.

CDR3 loop: CASSYGSNYGYTF. CDR3 in DNA: TGTGCCAGCAGCTATGGTTCTAACTATGGCTACACCTTC. This rearrangement joins TRBV11-2 to TRBJ1-2; D gene unclear. V dropped 4 bases and J dropped 0 bases, with 6 bases sitting between them. This CDR3 comprises 13 residues. Germline V CDR1 and CDR2: SGHAT, FQNNGV.

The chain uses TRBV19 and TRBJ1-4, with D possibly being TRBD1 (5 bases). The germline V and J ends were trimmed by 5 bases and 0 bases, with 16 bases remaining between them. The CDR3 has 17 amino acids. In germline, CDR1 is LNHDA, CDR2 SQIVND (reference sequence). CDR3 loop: CASSSTGWGTTNEKLFF. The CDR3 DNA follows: TGTGCCAGTAGTTCCACAGGATGGGGCACAACTAATGAAAAACTGTTTTTT.

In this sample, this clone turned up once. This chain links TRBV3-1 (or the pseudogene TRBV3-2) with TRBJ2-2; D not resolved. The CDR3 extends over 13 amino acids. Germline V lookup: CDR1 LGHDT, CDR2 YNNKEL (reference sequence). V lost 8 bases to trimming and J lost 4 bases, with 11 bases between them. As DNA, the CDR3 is TGTGCCAGCCTAGACCACTTCACCGGGGAGCTGTTTTTT. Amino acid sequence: CASLDHFTGELFF.

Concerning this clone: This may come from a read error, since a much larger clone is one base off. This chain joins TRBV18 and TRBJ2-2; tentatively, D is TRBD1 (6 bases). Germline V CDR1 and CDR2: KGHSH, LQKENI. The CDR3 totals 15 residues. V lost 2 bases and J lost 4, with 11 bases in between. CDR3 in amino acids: CASSPEDSSTGELFF. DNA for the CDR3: TGTGCCAGCTCACCAGAGGACAGCTCCACCGGGGAGCTGTTTTTT.

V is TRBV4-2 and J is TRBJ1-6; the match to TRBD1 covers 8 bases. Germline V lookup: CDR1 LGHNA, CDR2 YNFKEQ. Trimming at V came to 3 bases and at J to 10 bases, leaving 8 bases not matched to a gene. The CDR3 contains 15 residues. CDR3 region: CASSQGTGGGSPLHF. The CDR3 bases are TGTGCCAGCAGCCAGGGTACAGGGGGGGGATCACCCCTCCACTTT.

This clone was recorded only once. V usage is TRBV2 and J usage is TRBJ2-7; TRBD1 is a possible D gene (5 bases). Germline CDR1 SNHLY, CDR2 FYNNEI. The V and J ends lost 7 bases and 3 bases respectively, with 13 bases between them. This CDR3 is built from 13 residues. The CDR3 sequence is CASKLTVRYEQYF. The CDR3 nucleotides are TGTGCCAGCAAGCTGACAGTGCGCTACGAGCAGTACTTC.

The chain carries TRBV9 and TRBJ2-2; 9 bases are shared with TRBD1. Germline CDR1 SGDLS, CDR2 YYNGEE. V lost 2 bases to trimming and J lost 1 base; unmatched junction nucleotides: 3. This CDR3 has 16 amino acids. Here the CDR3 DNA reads TGTGCCAGCAGCGTTCCGGGACAGGGGAACACCGGGGAGCTGTTTTTT. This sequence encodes CASSVPGQGNTGELFF.

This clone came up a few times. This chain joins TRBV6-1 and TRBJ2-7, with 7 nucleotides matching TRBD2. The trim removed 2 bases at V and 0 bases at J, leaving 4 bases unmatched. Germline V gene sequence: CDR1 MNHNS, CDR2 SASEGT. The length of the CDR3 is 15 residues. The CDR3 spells CASSEISGASYEQYF. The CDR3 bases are TGTGCCAGCAGTGAAATAAGCGGGGCCTCCTACGAGCAGTACTTC.

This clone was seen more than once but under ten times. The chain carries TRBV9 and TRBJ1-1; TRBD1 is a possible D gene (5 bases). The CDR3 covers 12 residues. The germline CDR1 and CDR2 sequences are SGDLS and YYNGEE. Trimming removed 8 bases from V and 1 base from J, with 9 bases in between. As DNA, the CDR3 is TGTGCCAGTGGGGACGAGAACACTGAAGCTTTCTTT. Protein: CASGDENTEAFF.

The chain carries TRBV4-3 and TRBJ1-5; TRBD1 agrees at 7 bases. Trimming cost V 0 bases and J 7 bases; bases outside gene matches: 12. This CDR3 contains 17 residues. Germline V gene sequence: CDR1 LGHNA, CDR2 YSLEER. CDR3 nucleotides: TGCGCCAGCAGCCAAGAAGGGTCAGGGGGTCGTAGGCAGCCCCAGCATTTT. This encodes CASSQEGSGGRRQPQHF.

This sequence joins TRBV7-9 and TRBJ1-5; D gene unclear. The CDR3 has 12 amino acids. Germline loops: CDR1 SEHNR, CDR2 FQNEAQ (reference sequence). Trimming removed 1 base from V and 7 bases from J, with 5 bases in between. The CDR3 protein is CASSLGRQPQHF. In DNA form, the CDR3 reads TGTGCCAGCAGCTTAGGACGACAGCCCCAGCATTTT.

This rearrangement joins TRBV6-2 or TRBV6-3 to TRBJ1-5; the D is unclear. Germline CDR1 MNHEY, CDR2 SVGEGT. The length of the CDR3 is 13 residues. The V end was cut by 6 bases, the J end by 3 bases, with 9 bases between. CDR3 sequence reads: CASSPGYNQPQHF. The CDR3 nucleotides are TGTGCCAGCAGCCCGGGATACAATCAGCCCCAGCATTTT.

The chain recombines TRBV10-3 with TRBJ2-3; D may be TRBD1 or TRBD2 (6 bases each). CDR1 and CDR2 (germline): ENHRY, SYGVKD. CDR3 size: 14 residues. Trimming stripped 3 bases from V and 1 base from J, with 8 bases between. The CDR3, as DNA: TGTGCCATCAGTGACGGGGGCGGCACAGATACGCAGTATTTT. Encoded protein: CAISDGGGTDTQYF.

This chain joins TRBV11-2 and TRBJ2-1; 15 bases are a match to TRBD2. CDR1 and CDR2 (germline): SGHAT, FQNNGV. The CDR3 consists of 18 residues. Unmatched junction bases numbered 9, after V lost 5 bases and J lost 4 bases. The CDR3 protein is CASSPGLGLAGGYNEQFF. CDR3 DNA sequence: TGTGCCAGCAGCCCCGGACTCGGACTAGCGGGGGGGTACAATGAGCAGTTCTTC. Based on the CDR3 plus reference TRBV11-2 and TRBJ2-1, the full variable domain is EAGVAQSPRYKIIEKRQSVAFWCNPISGHATLYWYQQILGQGPKLLIQFQNNGVVDDSQLPKDRFSAERLKGVDSTLKIQPAKLEDSAVYLCASSPGLGLAGGYNEQFFGPGTRLTVL.

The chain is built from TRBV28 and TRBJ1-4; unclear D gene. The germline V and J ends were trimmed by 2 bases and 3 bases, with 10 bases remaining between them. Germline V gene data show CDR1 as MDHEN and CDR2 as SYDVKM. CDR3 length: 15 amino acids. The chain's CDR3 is CASSLAQAANEKLFF. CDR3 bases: TGTGCCAGCAGTTTAGCCCAGGCCGCTAATGAAAAACTGTTTTTT.

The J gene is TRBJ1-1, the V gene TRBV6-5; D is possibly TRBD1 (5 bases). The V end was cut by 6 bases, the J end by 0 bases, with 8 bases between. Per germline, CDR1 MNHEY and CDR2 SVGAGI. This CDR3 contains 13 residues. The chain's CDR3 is CASSQGLNTEAFF. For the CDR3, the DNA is TGTGCCAGCAGCCAGGGTTTGAACACTGAAGCTTTCTTT.

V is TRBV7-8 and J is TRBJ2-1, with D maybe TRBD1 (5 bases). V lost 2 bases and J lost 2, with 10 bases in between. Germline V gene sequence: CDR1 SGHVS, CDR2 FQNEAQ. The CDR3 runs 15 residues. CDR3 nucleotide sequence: TGTGCCAGCAGCTTAAAACAGACAGCCTACAATGAGCAGTTCTTC. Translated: CASSLKQTAYNEQFF.

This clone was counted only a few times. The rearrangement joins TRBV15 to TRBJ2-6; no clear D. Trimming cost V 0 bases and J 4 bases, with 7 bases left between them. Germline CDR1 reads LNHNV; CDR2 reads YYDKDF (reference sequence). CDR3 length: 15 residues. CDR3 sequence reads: CATSRDSTGANVLTF. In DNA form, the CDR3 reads TGTGCCACCAGCAGAGATAGTACCGGGGCCAACGTCCTGACTTTC.

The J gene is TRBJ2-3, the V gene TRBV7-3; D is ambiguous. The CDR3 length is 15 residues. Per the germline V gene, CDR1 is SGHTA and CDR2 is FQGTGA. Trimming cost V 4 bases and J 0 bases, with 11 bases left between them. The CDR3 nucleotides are TGTGCCAGCAGCTCTCCGTCTTCCAGCACAGATACGCAGTATTTT. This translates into CASSSPSSSTDTQYF.

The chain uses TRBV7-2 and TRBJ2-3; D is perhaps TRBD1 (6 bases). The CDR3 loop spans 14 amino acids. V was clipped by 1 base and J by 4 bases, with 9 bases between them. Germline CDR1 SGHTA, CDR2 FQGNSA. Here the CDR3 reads CASSLEGVADTQYF. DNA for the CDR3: TGTGCCAGCAGCTTAGAGGGGGTTGCAGATACGCAGTATTTT. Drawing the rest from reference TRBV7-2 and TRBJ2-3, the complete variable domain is GAGVSQSPSNKVTEKGKDVELRCDPISGHTALYWYRQSLGQGLEFLIYFQGNSAPDKSGLPSDRFSAERTGGSVSTLTIQRTQQEDSAVYLCASSLEGVADTQYFGPGTRLTVL.

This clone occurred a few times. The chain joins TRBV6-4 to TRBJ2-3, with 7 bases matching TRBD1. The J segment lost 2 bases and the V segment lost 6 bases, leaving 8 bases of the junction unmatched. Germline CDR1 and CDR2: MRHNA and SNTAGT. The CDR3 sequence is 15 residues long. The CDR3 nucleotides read TGTGCCAGCAGCGTCCGACAGGGAAACACAGATACGCAGTATTTT. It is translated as CASSVRQGNTDTQYF.

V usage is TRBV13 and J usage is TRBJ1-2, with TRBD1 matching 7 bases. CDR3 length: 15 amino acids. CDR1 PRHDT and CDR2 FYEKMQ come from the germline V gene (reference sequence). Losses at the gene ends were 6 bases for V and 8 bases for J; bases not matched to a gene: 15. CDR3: CASRLAGTDIGGYTF. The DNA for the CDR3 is TGTGCCAGCAGACTCGCCGGGACAGACATAGGCGGCTACACCTTC.

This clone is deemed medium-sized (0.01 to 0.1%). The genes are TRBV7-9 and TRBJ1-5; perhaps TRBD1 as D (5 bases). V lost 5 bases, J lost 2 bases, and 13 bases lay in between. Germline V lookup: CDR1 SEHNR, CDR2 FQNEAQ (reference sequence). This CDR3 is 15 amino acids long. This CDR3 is CASSHTGAGNQPQHF. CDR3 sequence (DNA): TGTGCCAGCAGCCACACCGGGGCGGGCAATCAGCCCCAGCATTTT.